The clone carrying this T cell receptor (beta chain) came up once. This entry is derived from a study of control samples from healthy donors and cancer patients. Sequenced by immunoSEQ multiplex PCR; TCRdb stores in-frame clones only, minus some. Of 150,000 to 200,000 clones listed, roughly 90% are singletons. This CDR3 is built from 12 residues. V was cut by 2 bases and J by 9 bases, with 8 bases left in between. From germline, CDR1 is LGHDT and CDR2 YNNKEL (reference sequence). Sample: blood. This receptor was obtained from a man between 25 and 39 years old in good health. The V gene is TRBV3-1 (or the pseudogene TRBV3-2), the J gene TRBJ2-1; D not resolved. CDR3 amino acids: CASSQLSREQFF. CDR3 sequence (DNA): TGTGCCAGCAGCCAATTATCCCGTGAGCAGTTCTTC.